A single sample is the source of the 3 T cell receptor beta chains below, sequenced in a study of breast tumors, draining lymph nodes, adjacent tissues. TCRdb reprocessed the multiplex PCR reads with MiXCR, giving one entry per CDR3 protein. The sample yields 180,000 or so distinct CDR3 sequences, about 30% seen once. Samples came from axillary lymph nodes draining the breast cancer. Sequencing used axillary lymph node tissue. Receptor source: a female donor with breast cancer. Some clones in this sample may be carry-over from other donors' samples.

This clonotype was counted at least ten times. The rearrangement links TRBV6-5 to TRBJ1-6; no firm D call. This CDR3 spans 21 amino acids. The germline V and J ends were trimmed by 2 bases and 10 bases, with 33 bases remaining between them. Per germline, CDR1 MNHEY and CDR2 SVGAGI. The CDR3 DNA reads as TGTGCCAGCAGTTACGTTTTCCGCCCGAGAGGGAATGTCCGAGGTGGATCACCCCTCCACTTT. Protein: CASSYVFRPRGNVRGGSPLHF.

The J gene is TRBJ1-3, the V gene TRBV19; 9 bases fit TRBD1. From germline, CDR1 is LNHDA and CDR2 SQIVND (reference sequence). J gave up 8 bases and V 7 bases, and 18 bases lay outside the gene matches. The CDR3 is 17 amino acids. CDR3 sequence reads: CASNAQGARSYGYTIYF. The CDR3 coding sequence is TGTGCCAGTAATGCACAGGGGGCCCGGAGCTATGGCTACACCATATATTTT.

To note about this clonotype: Given a much more abundant clone one base away, this may be a read error. The gene calls are TRBV6-5 and TRBJ2-7; D is undetermined. CDR3 length equals 12 residues. Between the trimmed V and J ends, which lost 10 bases and 4 bases, there was a span of 14 bases. In germline, CDR1 is MNHEY, CDR2 SVGAGI. CDR3 loop: CATMRGVYEQYF. CDR3 nucleotides: TGTGCCACTATGCGTGGCGTATACGAGCAGTACTTC.